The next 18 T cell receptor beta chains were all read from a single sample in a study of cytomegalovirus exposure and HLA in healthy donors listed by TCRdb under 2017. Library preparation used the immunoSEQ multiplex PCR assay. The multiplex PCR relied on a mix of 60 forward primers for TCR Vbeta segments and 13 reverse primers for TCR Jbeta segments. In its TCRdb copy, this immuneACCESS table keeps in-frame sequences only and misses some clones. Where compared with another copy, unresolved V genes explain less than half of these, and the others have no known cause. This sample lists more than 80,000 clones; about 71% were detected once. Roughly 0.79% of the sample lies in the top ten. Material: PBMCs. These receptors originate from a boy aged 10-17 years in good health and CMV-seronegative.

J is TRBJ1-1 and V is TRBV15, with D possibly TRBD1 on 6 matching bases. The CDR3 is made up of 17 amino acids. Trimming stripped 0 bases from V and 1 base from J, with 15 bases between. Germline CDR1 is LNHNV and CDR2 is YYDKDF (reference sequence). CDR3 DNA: TGTGCCACCAGCAGAGATATATCGCAGGGGACGAACACTGAAGCTTTCTTT. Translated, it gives CATSRDISQGTNTEAFF.

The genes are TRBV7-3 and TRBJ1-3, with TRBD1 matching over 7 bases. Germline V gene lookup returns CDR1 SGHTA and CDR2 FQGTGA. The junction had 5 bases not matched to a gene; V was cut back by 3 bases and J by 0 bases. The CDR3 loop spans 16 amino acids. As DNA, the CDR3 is TGTGCCAGCAGCTTGACAGGGCCCGTCTCTGGAAACACCATATATTTT. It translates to CASSLTGPVSGNTIYF.

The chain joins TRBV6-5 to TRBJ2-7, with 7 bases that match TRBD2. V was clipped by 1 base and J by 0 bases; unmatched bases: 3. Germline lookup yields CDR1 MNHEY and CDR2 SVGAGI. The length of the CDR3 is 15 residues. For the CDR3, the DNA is TGTGCCAGCAGTTACTTCGGGGGGAGCTCCTACGAGCAGTACTTC. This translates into CASSYFGGSSYEQYF.

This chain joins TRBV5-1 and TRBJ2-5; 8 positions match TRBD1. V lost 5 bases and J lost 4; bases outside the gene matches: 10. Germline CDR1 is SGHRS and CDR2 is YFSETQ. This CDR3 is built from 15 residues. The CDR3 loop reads CASRPPGQVSETQYF. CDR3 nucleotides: TGCGCCAGCAGGCCTCCGGGACAGGTCTCAGAGACCCAGTACTTC. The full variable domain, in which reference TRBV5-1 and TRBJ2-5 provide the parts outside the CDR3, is KAGVTQTPRYLIKTRGQQVTLSCSPISGHRSVSWYQQTPGQGLQFLFEYFSETQRNKGNFPGRFSGRQFSNSRSEMNVSTLELGDSALYLCASRPPGQVSETQYFGPGTRLLVL.

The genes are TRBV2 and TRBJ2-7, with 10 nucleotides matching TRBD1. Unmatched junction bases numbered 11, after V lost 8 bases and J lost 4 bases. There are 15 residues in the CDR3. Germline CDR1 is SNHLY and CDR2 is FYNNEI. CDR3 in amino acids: CASAPGTGEGYEQYF. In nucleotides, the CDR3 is TGTGCCAGCGCCCCCGGGACAGGGGAAGGATACGAGCAGTACTTC.

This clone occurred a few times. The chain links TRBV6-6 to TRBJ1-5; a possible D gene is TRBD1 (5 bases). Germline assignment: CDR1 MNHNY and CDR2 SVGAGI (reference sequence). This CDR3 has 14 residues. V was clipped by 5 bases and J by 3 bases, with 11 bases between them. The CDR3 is CASSTAGYNQPQHF. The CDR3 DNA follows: TGTGCCAGCAGTACGGCAGGGTACAATCAGCCCCAGCATTTT.

As DNA, the CDR3 is TGTGCCAGCAGTTTAGACAGGGAGGACTATGGCTACACCTTC. The encoded protein is CASSLDREDYGYTF. The chain combines TRBV28 with TRBJ1-2, with 7 nucleotides matching TRBD1. The CDR3 is made up of 14 amino acids. Per the germline V gene, CDR1 is MDHEN and CDR2 is SYDVKM. V was clipped by 2 bases and J by 3 bases; unmatched bases: 3.

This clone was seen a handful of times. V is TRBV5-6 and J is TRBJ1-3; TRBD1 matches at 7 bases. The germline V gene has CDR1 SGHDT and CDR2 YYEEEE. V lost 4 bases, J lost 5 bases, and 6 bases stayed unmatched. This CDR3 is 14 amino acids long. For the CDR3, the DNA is TGTGCCAGCAGCCTGACAGGGTTTCGAAACACCATATATTTT. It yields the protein CASSLTGFRNTIYF.

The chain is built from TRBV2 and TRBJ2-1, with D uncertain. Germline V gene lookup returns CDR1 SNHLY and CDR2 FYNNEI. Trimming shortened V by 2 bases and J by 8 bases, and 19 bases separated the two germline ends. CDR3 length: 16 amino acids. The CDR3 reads CASSEIFGRTVHEQFF. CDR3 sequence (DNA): TGTGCCAGCAGTGAAATTTTCGGCCGTACAGTCCATGAGCAGTTCTTC.

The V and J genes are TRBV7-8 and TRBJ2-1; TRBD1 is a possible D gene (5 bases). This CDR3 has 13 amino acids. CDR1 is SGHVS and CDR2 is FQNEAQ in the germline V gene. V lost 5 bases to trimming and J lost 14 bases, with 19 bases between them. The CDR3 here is CASSALQGISEFF. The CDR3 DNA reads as TGTGCCAGCAGCGCCCTTCAGGGAATAAGTGAGTTCTTC.

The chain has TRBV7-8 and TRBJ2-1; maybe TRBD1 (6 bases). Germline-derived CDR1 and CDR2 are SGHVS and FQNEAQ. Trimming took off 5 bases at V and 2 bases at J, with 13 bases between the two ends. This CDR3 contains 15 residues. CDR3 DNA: TGTGCCAGCAGCCTAAACAGGGTTCCCTACAATGAGCAGTTCTTC. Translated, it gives CASSLNRVPYNEQFF. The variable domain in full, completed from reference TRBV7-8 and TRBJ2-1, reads GAGVSQSPRYKVAKRGQDVALRCDPISGHVSLFWYQQALGQGPEFLTYFQNEAQLDKSGLPSDRFFAERPEGSVSTLKIQRTQQEDSAVYLCASSLNRVPYNEQFFGPGTRLTVL.

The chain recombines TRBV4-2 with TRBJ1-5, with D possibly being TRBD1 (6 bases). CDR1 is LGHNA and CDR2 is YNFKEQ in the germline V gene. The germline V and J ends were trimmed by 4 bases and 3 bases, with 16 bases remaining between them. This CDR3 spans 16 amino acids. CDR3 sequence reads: CASSPPGGAANQPQHF. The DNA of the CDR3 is TGTGCCAGCAGCCCCCCTGGGGGGGCGGCCAATCAGCCCCAGCATTTT.

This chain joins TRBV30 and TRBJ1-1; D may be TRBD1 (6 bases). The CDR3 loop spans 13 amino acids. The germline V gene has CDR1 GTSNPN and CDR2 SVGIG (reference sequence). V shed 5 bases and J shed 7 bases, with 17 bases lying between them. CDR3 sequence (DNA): TGTGCCTGGGCCCCGAGGACAGACGTTGAAGCTTTCTTT. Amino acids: CAWAPRTDVEAFF.

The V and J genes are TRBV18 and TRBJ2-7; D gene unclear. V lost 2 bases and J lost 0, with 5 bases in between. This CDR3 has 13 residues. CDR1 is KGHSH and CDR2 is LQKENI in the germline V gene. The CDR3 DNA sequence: TGTGCCAGCTCACCAGGCAGCTCCTACGAGCAGTACTTC. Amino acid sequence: CASSPGSSYEQYF.

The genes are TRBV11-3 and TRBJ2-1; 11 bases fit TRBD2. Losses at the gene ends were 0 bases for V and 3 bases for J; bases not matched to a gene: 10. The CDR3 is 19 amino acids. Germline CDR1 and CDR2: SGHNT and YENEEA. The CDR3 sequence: CASSLDRDSGRALYNEQFF. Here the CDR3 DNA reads TGTGCCAGCAGCTTAGATCGGGATAGCGGGAGGGCCCTCTACAATGAGCAGTTCTTC.

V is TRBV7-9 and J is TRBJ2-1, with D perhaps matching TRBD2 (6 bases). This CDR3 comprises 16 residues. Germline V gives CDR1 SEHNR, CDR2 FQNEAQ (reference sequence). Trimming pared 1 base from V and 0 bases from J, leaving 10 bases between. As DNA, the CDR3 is TGTGCCAGCAGCTTAGTTCGGGGGAGCTCCTACAATGAGCAGTTCTTC. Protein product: CASSLVRGSSYNEQFF.

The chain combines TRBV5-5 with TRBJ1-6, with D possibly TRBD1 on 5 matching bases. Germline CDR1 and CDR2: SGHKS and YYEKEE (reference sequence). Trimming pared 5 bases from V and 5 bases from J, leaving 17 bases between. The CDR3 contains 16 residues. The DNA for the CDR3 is TGTGCCAGCAGAGGCCCCCGTGGGGGGGATAATTCACCCCTCCACTTT. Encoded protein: CASRGPRGGDNSPLHF.

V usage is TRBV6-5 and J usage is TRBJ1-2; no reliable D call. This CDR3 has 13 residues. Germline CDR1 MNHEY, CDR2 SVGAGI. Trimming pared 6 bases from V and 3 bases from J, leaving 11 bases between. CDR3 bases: TGTGCCAGCAGCCCCCGGGGTCACTATGGCTACACCTTC. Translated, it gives CASSPRGHYGYTF.